Given below is one T cell receptor beta chain in context. No antigen is known for it. Using its own MiXCR run on the 5' RACE reads, TCRdb lists one record per CDR3 protein. This table has 500,000 to 650,000 distinct CDR3 sequences, around 12% appearing once. The CDR3 consists of 15 residues. Trimming cost V 4 bases and J 6 bases; bases outside gene matches: 10. The germline V gene has CDR1 MNHEY and CDR2 SVGEGT. The entry originates in a study of T cells after yellow fever vaccination. Study-wide results and limits: Clones that expanded after primary vaccination mostly reappeared after the booster (just under 98% CD4, 70% to 90% CD8). CD4 and CD8 compartments shared a small share of clonotypes, likely from convergent recombination.

The receptor comes from a young man who received the YFV17D yellow fever vaccine. The chain uses TRBV6-2 or TRBV6-3 and TRBJ2-7; 9 nucleotides agree with TRBD1. The specimen comprised PBMCs, sampled on the day of the yellow fever booster vaccination. CDR3 amino acids: CASSSLQGALSEQYF. The CDR3 nucleotides read TGTGCCAGCAGTTCATTACAGGGGGCGCTTTCCGAGCAGTACTTC.